One and the same sample provided the 11 T cell receptor beta chains below, sequenced in a study of OX40 agonist ivuxolimab in advanced cancers. Here immunoSEQ multiplex PCR was the method, and the copy in TCRdb shows in-frame clones only, minus some. The sample contains fewer than 65,000 clones, around 90% of which appear only once. The source material was CD4+ or CD8+ T cells sorted from blood, sampled in a trial of the OX40 agonist ivuxolimab. The source is an adult with an advanced solid tumor such as melanoma, head and neck, liver or kidney cancer.

The sample holds one count of this clone. This chain links TRBV5-6 with TRBJ1-2; D is ambiguous. Looked up from germline, CDR1 is SGHDT and CDR2 is YYEEEE. This CDR3 region has 12 residues. Between the trimmed V and J ends, which lost 4 bases and 4 bases, there was a span of 8 bases. The DNA for the CDR3 is TGTGCCAGCAGCCTGAGCCTCTATGGCTACACCTTC. Translating gives CASSLSLYGYTF.

This clone was picked up one time. The genes are TRBV5-3 and TRBJ1-2; D is unresolved. TRBV5-3 is given ORF status, its function remaining uncertain. The CDR3 has 13 residues. Trimming took 4 bases from V and 4 from J, leaving 11 bases between them. CDR3 loop: CARSPQSSYGYTF. CDR3 bases: TGTGCCAGAAGCCCCCAAAGCTCCTATGGCTACACCTTC.

This clone came up once. The chain is built from TRBV7-6 and TRBJ1-5; D is perhaps TRBD1 (5 bases). V was pared by 5 bases and J by 1 base, with 18 bases between. The CDR3 extends over 17 amino acids. Germline CDR1 is SGHVS and CDR2 is FNYEAQ. The CDR3 reads CASSTIAGTVSNQPQHF. The CDR3 coding sequence is TGTGCCAGCAGCACCATTGCCGGGACGGTCAGCAATCAGCCCCAGCATTTT.

J is TRBJ2-7 and V is TRBV11-2, with TRBD2 matching over 9 bases. The J segment lost 1 base and the V segment lost 5 bases, leaving 15 bases of the junction unmatched. Germline V CDR1 and CDR2: SGHAT, FQNNGV. The CDR3 extends over 18 amino acids. Written as DNA, the CDR3 is TGTGCCAGCAGCCCCCCAGGTCGGCGGGAGGGCCGATCCTACGAGCAGTACTTC. The encoded protein is CASSPPGRREGRSYEQYF.

This sequence joins TRBV18 and TRBJ1-2; unclear D gene. Germline loops: CDR1 KGHSH, CDR2 LQKENI. This CDR3 comprises 12 residues. Between the trimmed V and J ends, which lost 2 bases and 4 bases, there was a span of 5 bases. The CDR3 loop reads CASSPKSYGYTF. The CDR3 region has the DNA TGTGCCAGCTCACCAAAAAGCTATGGCTACACCTTC.

The chain links TRBV2 to TRBJ2-5, with 12 bases aligning to TRBD2. Germline values: CDR1 SNHLY, CDR2 FYNNEI. This CDR3 has 15 residues. V trimming: 4 bases; J trimming: 4 bases; junction bases outside the gene matches: 4. As DNA, the CDR3 is TGTGCCAGCAGTGTCCAGGGACTAGCGGGAGAGACCCAGTACTTC. It codes for CASSVQGLAGETQYF.

The chain combines TRBV18 with TRBJ2-7; 7 bases line up with TRBD2. CDR1 is KGHSH and CDR2 is LQKENI in the germline V gene. The J segment lost 3 bases and the V segment lost 2 bases, leaving 7 bases of the junction unmatched. The CDR3 loop spans 15 amino acids. DNA of the CDR3: TGTGCCAGCTCACCAGGGGGGGAAGGACGCTACGAGCAGTACTTC. Translating it yields CASSPGGEGRYEQYF.

This clone was seen only a few times. The chain is built from TRBV2 and TRBJ1-1; D is undetermined. There are 14 residues in the CDR3. V was cut by 3 bases and J by 12 bases, with 20 bases left in between. CDR1 is SNHLY and CDR2 is FYNNEI in the germline V gene. The CDR3 coding sequence is TGTGCCAGCAGTGATGGGCAGCCAGGCATGGTTTCTTTCTTT. This translates into CASSDGQPGMVSFF.

The chain recombines TRBV9 with TRBJ1-4, with D perhaps TRBD1 (5 bases). V was clipped by 3 bases and J by 6 bases, with 15 bases between them. Germline V lookup: CDR1 SGDLS, CDR2 YYNGEE. The CDR3 has 15 amino acids. CDR3: CASSATASTDEKLFF. The DNA of the CDR3 is TGTGCCAGCAGCGCGACAGCTTCGACGGATGAAAAACTGTTTTTT.

The genes are TRBV13 and TRBJ1-1; D is possibly TRBD1 (5 bases). The CDR3 runs 12 residues. Germline V CDR1 and CDR2: PRHDT, FYEKMQ (reference sequence). The V gene lost 6 bases and the J gene lost 3 bases, with 8 bases spanning the gap. CDR3 in amino acids: CASSRRDTEAFF. CDR3 nucleotide sequence: TGTGCCAGCAGTCGCAGGGACACTGAAGCTTTCTTT. Combining the CDR3 with reference TRBV13 and TRBJ1-1 gives the whole variable domain AAGVIQSPRHLIKEKRETATLKCYPIPRHDTVYWYQQGPGQDPQFLISFYEKMQSDKGSIPDRFSAQQFSDYHSELNMSSLELGDSALYFCASSRRDTEAFFGQGTRLTVV.

The chain is built from TRBV5-5 and TRBJ2-7, with TRBD2 identical over 12 bases. V was pared by 4 bases and J by 1 base, with 9 bases of the junction left unmatched. This CDR3 has 17 residues. CDR1 and CDR2 (germline): SGHKS, YYEKEE (reference sequence). The CDR3 spells CASSPNETSGRSYEQYF. In DNA form, the CDR3 reads TGTGCCAGCAGCCCAAATGAGACTAGCGGGAGATCCTACGAGCAGTACTTC.